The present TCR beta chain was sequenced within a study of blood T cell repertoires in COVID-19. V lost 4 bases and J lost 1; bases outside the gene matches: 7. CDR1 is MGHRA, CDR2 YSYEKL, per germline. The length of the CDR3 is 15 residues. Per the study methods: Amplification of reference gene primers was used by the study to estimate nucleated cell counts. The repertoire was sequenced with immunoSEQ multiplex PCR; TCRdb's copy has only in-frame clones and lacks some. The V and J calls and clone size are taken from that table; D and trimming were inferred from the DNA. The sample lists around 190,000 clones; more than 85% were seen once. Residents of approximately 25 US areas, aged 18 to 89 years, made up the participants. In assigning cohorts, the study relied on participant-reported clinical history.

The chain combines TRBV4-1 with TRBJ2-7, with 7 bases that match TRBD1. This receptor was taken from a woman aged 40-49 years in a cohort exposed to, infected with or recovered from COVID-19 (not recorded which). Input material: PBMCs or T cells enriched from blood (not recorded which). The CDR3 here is CASSPTSTGSYEQYF. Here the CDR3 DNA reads TGCGCCAGCAGCCCAACCTCGACAGGGTCCTACGAGCAGTACTTC.